This T cell receptor beta chain was observed in a study of T cell repertoires in cytomegalovirus infection. At the level of the study: Alongside well-studied HLA-B-restricted CMV epitopes, recently identified HLA-C-restricted CMV epitopes were also used. Public TCR beta signatures were indicative of both CMV infection and a matching HLA type.

TCRdb independently ran MiXCR on the reads; one entry per CDR3 protein. The table records roughly 990,000 distinct CDR3 sequences, around 31% of them present only once. Losses at the gene ends were 8 bases for V and 5 bases for J; bases not matched to a gene: 5. The CDR3 covers 13 residues. From germline, CDR1 is SNHLY and CDR2 FYNNEI. Note on this clonotype: Its antigen is unidentified.

Study-wide results and limits: Carriers of CMV and the relevant HLA type were discriminated by public TCR beta frequency. Within the response measured ex vivo, HLA-C-restricted CMV-specific TCR beta clonotypes were dominant.

The V and J genes are TRBV2 and TRBJ1-3, with 8 bases fitting TRBD1. The sample consisted of cultured CD8+ T cells from PBMCs, taken from culture after CMV antigen stimulation. The TCR comes from a human donor in good health (CMV status not recorded). Some clones in this sample may be carry-over from other donors' samples. The CDR3 spells CASVGQGRNTIYF. The CDR3 DNA reads as TGTGCCAGCGTCGGACAGGGACGAAACACCATATATTTT.